The clone carrying this TCR beta chain was observed a handful of times. Its antigen is still unknown. This entry belongs to a study of post-analysis software for immune sequencing data. Overall study context: Relapsing-remitting, secondary progressive and progressive-relapsing multiple sclerosis were all included among the disease courses. General study points: In patients, TRBV5-6, TRBV5-1 and TRBV20-1 belonged to several TRBV segments found more frequently than in controls. Samples from a shared batch, those prepared together, strongly co-clustered by F measure. Relative to controls, patients with multiple sclerosis showed significantly lower normalized Chao1 diversity.

Germline V lookup: CDR1 SGDLS, CDR2 YYNGEE. Trimming shortened V by 0 bases and J by 2 bases, and 14 bases separated the two germline ends. This CDR3 region has 16 residues. Incorporated into the TCR beta cDNA libraries were unique molecular identifiers, which served to reduce PCR and sequencing biases. T cells, roughly 0.85 to 10 million of them, yielded some 510,000 cDNA molecules. TCRdb reanalysed the PCR reads using MiXCR and keeps one entry per CDR3 protein. The sample holds approximately 730,000 distinct CDR3 sequences, 25% to 30% seen once. Sample: blood. The TCR sequence derives from a girl between 5 and 17 years old with multiple sclerosis. This chain joins TRBV9 and TRBJ2-5, with D hard to call. The CDR3 here is CASSVGVKNRQETQYF. CDR3 nucleotides: TGTGCCAGCAGCGTAGGAGTCAAGAACAGACAAGAGACCCAGTACTTC.